This T cell receptor (beta chain) was sequenced during a study of blood T cell repertoires in COVID-19. For the study at large: Some COVID-19 samples were acute and others convalescent; all came from the United States, Italy and Spain. T cells, B-cell-depleted T cells, or PBMCs provided the cDNA or gDNA that served as material.

TCRdb keeps only in-frame clones here, not all; method: immunoSEQ multiplex PCR. The table has around 300,000 clones, roughly 80% seen once. Trimming pared 0 bases from V and 7 bases from J, leaving 24 bases between. The CDR3 is 18 residues long. Germline loops: CDR1 SNHLY, CDR2 FYNNEI. The clonotype comes from a woman aged 45-65 years with active or convalescent COVID-19. This rearrangement joins TRBV2 to TRBJ1-2; D perhaps matches TRBD1 (5 bases). Material: peripheral blood. The CDR3 sequence: CASSEALGGLGHQGGYTF. The CDR3 DNA follows: TGTGCCAGCAGTGAAGCGCTGGGGGGGTTGGGCCACCAGGGTGGCTACACCTTC.